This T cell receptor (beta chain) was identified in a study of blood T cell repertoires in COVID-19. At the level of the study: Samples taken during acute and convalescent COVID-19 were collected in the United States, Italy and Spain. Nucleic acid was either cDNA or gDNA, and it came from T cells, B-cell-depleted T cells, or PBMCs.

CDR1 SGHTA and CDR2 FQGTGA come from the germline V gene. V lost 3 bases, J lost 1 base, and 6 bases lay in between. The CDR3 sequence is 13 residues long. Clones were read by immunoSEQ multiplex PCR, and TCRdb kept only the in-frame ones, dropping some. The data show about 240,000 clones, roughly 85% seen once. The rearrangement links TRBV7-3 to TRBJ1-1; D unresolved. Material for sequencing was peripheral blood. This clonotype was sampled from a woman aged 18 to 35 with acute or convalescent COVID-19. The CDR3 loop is CASSFTENTEAFF. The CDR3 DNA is TGTGCCAGCAGCTTTACAGAGAACACTGAAGCTTTCTTT.